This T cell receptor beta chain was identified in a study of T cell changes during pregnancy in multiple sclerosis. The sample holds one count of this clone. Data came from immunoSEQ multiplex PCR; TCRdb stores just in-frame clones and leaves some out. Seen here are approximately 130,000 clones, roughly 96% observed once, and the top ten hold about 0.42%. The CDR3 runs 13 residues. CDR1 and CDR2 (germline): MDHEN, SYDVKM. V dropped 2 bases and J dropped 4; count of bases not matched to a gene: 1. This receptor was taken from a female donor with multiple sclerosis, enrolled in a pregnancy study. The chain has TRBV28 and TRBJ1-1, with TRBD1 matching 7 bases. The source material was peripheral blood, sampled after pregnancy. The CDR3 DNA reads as TGTGCCAGCAGTTTACCAGGGGGCACTGAAGCTTTCTTT. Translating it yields CASSLPGGTEAFF.